The 11 T cell receptor beta chains below all came from one sample that was sequenced in a study of blood T cells in healthy people across ages. A second PCR, run for about 6 to 11 cycles, used a sample-barcoded 5' primer plus a J-beta primer mix. TCRdb recomputed calls from the 5' RACE reads with MiXCR, one row per CDR3 protein. The sample has 500,000 to 700,000 distinct CDR3 sequences, 25% to 30% seen once. The sequenced material came from blood. The source of these receptors is a woman aged 80 or over in good health.

Remarks on this clonotype: One junction end disagrees with the germline gene, perhaps due to a read error. The chain carries TRBV5-1 and TRBJ1-4; TRBD1 aligns across 8 bases. Germline loops: CDR1 SGHRS, CDR2 YFSETQ. The CDR3 is 15 amino acids. CDR3 DNA sequence: TGCGCCAGCAGCACCCAGGGACAGGCGTTCGAAAAACGGTTTTTT. Its protein is CASSTQGQAFEKRFF.

The chain recombines TRBV7-9 with TRBJ1-1; no definite D call. The CDR3 has 13 amino acids. The V end lost 4 bases, the J end lost 6 bases, and 12 bases lay between the germline ends. CDR1 and CDR2 (germline): SEHNR, FQNEAQ (reference sequence). The chain's CDR3 is CASSSSGGAEAFF. CDR3 nucleotides: TGTGCCAGCAGCTCTTCAGGCGGGGCTGAAGCTTTCTTT.

This rearrangement joins TRBV5-1 to TRBJ2-7; TRBD1 or TRBD2 may be the D gene (5 bases each). Per the germline V gene, CDR1 is SGHRS and CDR2 is YFSETQ. The length of the CDR3 is 14 residues. Trimming stripped 4 bases from V and 2 bases from J, with 13 bases between. For the CDR3, the DNA is TGCGCCAGCAGCACCAGGGACCTCCCCTACGAGCAGTACTTC. This gives the protein CASSTRDLPYEQYF.

This clonotype was counted many times. This chain links TRBV29-1 with TRBJ2-1; no firm D call. V shed 5 bases and J shed 5 bases, with 19 bases lying between them. Germline V gives CDR1 SQVTM, CDR2 ANQGSEA. The CDR3 has 15 residues. The CDR3 DNA reads TGCAGCGTTTTCCCGGGTCCTTACCCTCACAATGAGCAGTTCTTC. Amino acid sequence: CSVFPGPYPHNEQFF.

A word on this clonotype: One end of the junction varies from germline; a read error may be responsible. The chain carries TRBV28 and TRBJ2-5; maybe TRBD1 (5 bases). CDR3 length equals 13 residues. In germline, CDR1 is MDHEN, CDR2 SYDVKM. As DNA, the CDR3 is TGTGTCAGCAGTTTTGGGGCGTCCTATGAGCAGTACTTC. Amino acid sequence: CVSSFGASYEQYF.

This clonotype was seen many times. The chain combines TRBV5-1 with TRBJ1-4; TRBD1 agrees at 7 bases. The V gene end was trimmed by 4 bases and the J gene end by 8 bases; junction bases not matched to a gene: 2. This CDR3 has 12 amino acids. The germline V gene has CDR1 SGHRS and CDR2 YFSETQ. The DNA for the CDR3 is TGCGCCAGCAGCCAGGGGGACGAAAAACTGTTTTTT. Its translation: CASSQGDEKLFF.

This clonotype has only a few counts. V and J are TRBV2 and TRBJ1-2; D is possibly TRBD1 (5 bases). The CDR3 runs 14 residues. Trimming shortened V by 5 bases and J by 8 bases, and 18 bases separated the two germline ends. CDR1 and CDR2 (germline): SNHLY, FYNNEI. This CDR3 reads CASSYRDLGRGYTF. CDR3 DNA sequence: TGTGCCAGCAGTTACCGGGACCTCGGACGGGGCTACACCTTC.

Notes on this clonotype: This sequence may be a read error, since a much larger clone differs from it by one base. The J gene is TRBJ2-2, the V gene TRBV4-1; 11 nucleotides agree with TRBD2. This CDR3 has 16 residues. CDR1 and CDR2 (germline): MGHRA, YSYEKL. The CDR3 DNA sequence: TGCGCCAGCAACCAATCTAGCGGGGGGTTCACCGGGGAGCTGTTTTTT. Protein: CASNQSSGGFTGELFF.

This clonotype occurred many times. V usage is TRBV20-1 and J usage is TRBJ2-1; D ambiguous. V was pared by 4 bases and J by 8 bases, with 12 bases between. The germline gives CDR1 DFQATT, CDR2 SNEGSKA (reference sequence). CDR3 length: 12 amino acids. The chain's CDR3 is CSATPRTHEQFF. The DNA of the CDR3 is TGCAGTGCTACGCCACGGACGCATGAGCAGTTCTTC.

This clonotype showed up many times. The chain has TRBV7-9 and TRBJ2-1; D remains unclear. Germline lookup yields CDR1 SEHNR and CDR2 FQNEAQ (reference sequence). Between the trimmed V and J ends, which lost 2 bases and 9 bases, there was a span of 11 bases. This CDR3 spans 13 amino acids. The CDR3 DNA sequence: TGTGCCAGCAGCTTATTGGGGTCGGGTGAGCAGTTCTTC. It is translated as CASSLLGSGEQFF. The full variable domain, rest sourced from reference TRBV7-9 and TRBJ2-1, is DTGVSQNPRHKITKRGQNVTFRCDPISEHNRLYWYRQTLGQGPEFLTYFQNEAQLEKSRLLSDRFSAERPKGSFSTLEIQRTEQGDSAMYLCASSLLGSGEQFFGPGTRLTVL.

This clonotype occurred many times. The rearrangement uses TRBV15 and TRBJ1-5, with TRBD1 matching over 10 bases. J was trimmed by 14 bases and V by 0 bases; bases with no gene match: 4. The CDR3 length is 13 residues. Germline V gene lookup returns CDR1 LNHNV and CDR2 YYDKDF (reference sequence). The chain's CDR3 is CATSRDRTGGKHF. The CDR3 nucleotides read TGTGCCACCAGCAGAGACAGGACAGGGGGGAAGCATTTT.